This T cell receptor beta chain was observed in a study of control samples from healthy donors and cancer patients. The CDR3 covers 15 residues. Unmatched junction bases numbered 7, after V lost 4 bases and J lost 3 bases. The germline CDR1 and CDR2 sequences are LGHNA and YSLEER. Here immunoSEQ multiplex PCR was the method, and the copy in TCRdb shows in-frame clones only, minus some. The repertoire consists of around 130,000 clones, with around 89% occurring once and the leading ten covering 30% to 40%. This sequence joins TRBV4-3 and TRBJ2-7; 9 nucleotides match TRBD1. The sequenced sample consisted of blood. This clonotype originated in a man in his fifties in good health. CDR3: CASSLGQGPNYEQYF. DNA of the CDR3: TGCGCCAGCAGCCTAGGACAGGGGCCTAACTACGAGCAGTACTTC.